The 15 T cell receptor beta chains in this list originate from one sample, sequenced in a study of CD8+CD57+ T cells in acquired aplastic anemia. Genomic DNA acted as the template from which TCR beta VDJ combination and CDR3 sequence profiling were carried out. Each CDR3 protein gets one entry after TCRdb re-called the reads with MiXCR. The profile shows hundreds of thousands of distinct CDR3 sequences, about two thirds of them singletons. The sample consisted of sorted CD4+, CD8+, or CD8+CD57+ T cells (not recorded which) from PBMCs. The receptors stem from a human donor in good health, serving as a control.

In the case of this clonotype: This may arise from a read error, as a much more abundant clone is one base away. The rearrangement joins TRBV6-6 to TRBJ1-4, with 10 bases matching TRBD1. Germline V gene sequence: CDR1 MNHNY, CDR2 SVGAGI (reference sequence). The CDR3 totals 15 residues. V shed 6 bases and J 4 bases; nucleotides not matched to a gene: 5. The CDR3 DNA reads as TGTGCCAGCAGGGACAGGGGGTCCGATAATGAAAAACTGTTTTTT. It is translated as CASRDRGSDNEKLFF.

The sample holds many counts of this clonotype. The junction and the germline gene differ at one end; a read error may be behind it. The J gene is TRBJ2-5, the V gene TRBV7-7; 9 positions agree with TRBD1. Germline CDR1 reads SSHAT; CDR2 reads FNYEAQ (reference sequence). The CDR3 consists of 15 residues. The CDR3 region has the DNA TGTGCTAGCAGCTCCCCGGGACAGGGAGGGGAGACCCAGTACTTC. Its translation is CASSSPGQGGETQYF.

Concerning this clonotype itself: A read error may produce the germline difference seen at one junction end. The J gene is TRBJ2-5, the V gene TRBV7-9; D tentatively reads TRBD1 or TRBD2 (5 bases each). The CDR3 sequence is 14 residues long. Per the germline V gene, CDR1 is SEHNR and CDR2 is FQNEAQ (reference sequence). DNA of the CDR3: TGTGCCAGCAGCTTACGCCGCCAGGGAGAGACCCAGGACTTC. This encodes CASSLRRQGETQDF. Looking up the rest from reference TRBV7-9 and TRBJ2-5 gives the full variable domain: DTGVSQNPRHKITKRGQNVTFRCDPISEHNRLYWYRQTLGQGPEFLTYFQNEAQLEKSRLLSDRFSAERPKGSFSTLEIQRTEQGDSAMYLCASSLRRQGETQDFGPGTRLLVL.

The sample holds many counts of this clonotype. DNA of the CDR3: TGTGCCAGCAGCTTAGCGGTGGGGGGCGCGAACACTGAAGCTTTCTTT. Translated, it gives CASSLAVGGANTEAFF. V is TRBV7-9 and J is TRBJ1-1, with D possibly TRBD1 on 6 matching bases. Per the germline V gene, CDR1 is SEHNR and CDR2 is FQNEAQ (reference sequence). The V and J ends lost 0 bases and 1 base respectively, with 12 bases between them. The CDR3 extends over 16 amino acids. The full variable domain, rest sourced from reference TRBV7-9 and TRBJ1-1, is DTGVSQNPRHKITKRGQNVTFRCDPISEHNRLYWYRQTLGQGPEFLTYFQNEAQLEKSRLLSDRFSAERPKGSFSTLEIQRTEQGDSAMYLCASSLAVGGANTEAFFGQGTRLTVV.

About this clonotype itself: At one end, the junction sequence differs from germline, possibly due to a read error. The chain combines TRBV7-3 with TRBJ2-5; D remains ambiguous. Germline CDR1 reads SGHTA; CDR2 reads FQGTGA. There are 15 residues in the CDR3. As DNA, the CDR3 is TGTGCCACCAGCATAGGTGACACAGCCGAAGAGAACTACTACTTC. Translated: CATSIGDTAEENYYF.

This clonotype has a count of ten or more. This sequence joins TRBV20-1 and TRBJ2-1; a weak D match, TRBD1 (5 bases). This CDR3 spans 13 amino acids. Trimming shortened V by 2 bases and J by 0 bases, and 5 bases separated the two germline ends. Per germline, CDR1 DFQATT and CDR2 SNEGSKA (reference sequence). This CDR3 is CSARRGSYNEQFF. CDR3 nucleotides: TGCAGTGCTAGAAGGGGCTCCTACAATGAGCAGTTCTTC.

There are a few counts of this clonotype. The chain carries TRBV29-1 and TRBJ1-1, with D possibly matching TRBD1 (5 bases). The length of the CDR3 is 14 residues. Germline V lookup: CDR1 SQVTM, CDR2 ANQGSEA. V was trimmed by 4 bases and J by 3 bases, leaving 15 bases between them. CDR3 sequence reads: CSVGEGRGDTEAFF. For the CDR3, the DNA is TGCAGCGTTGGCGAGGGGCGAGGGGACACTGAAGCTTTCTTT.

With respect to this clonotype: Sequence at one end of the junction differs from germline and may be a read error. The J gene is TRBJ2-7, the V gene TRBV5-1; 7 nucleotides agree with TRBD2. CDR1 and CDR2 from the germline V gene are SGHRS and YFSETQ. The CDR3 covers 14 residues. In DNA form, the CDR3 reads TGTGCCAGCAGCCTGTCGGGACTACTCAGCGAGCAGTACTTC. This gives the protein CASSLSGLLSEQYF.

About this clonotype itself: No conserved phenylalanine or tryptophan ends this CDR3, so it is likely a read error. The DNA is omitted, as the CDR3 cannot be located on it reliably, and the CDR3 follows TCRdb's listing. The chain has TRBV7-9 and TRBJ1-2. The CDR3 contains 13 residues when both ends are counted. Germline V gene data show CDR1 as SEHNR and CDR2 as FQNEAQ (reference sequence). The CDR3 spells CASSLNVDAVLRA.

A few counts support this clonotype. A much larger clone is a single base away; this may be a read error. The CDR3 is CASRATWYGYTF. In DNA, the CDR3 is TGTGCCAGCAGGGCCACATGGTATGGCTACACCTTC. The V call is TRBV6-1, the J call TRBJ1-2, with unresolved D. Germline CDR1 reads MNHNS; CDR2 reads SASEGT. Trimming cost V 6 bases and J 5 bases, with 10 bases left between them. The CDR3 is 12 residues long.

The chain joins TRBV5-1 to TRBJ1-2; TRBD1 is a possible D gene (5 bases). V lost 0 bases and J lost 7, with 13 bases in between. Germline values: CDR1 SGHRS, CDR2 YFSETQ. The CDR3 runs to 14 residues. The CDR3 DNA sequence: TGCGCCAGCAGCTTGGCACGGGGCCGGGGTGGCTACACCTTC. Translated: CASSLARGRGGYTF.

This chain joins TRBV7-2 and TRBJ1-3, with D maybe TRBD1 (5 bases). CDR1 SGHTA and CDR2 FQGNSA come from the germline V gene. This CDR3 has 14 residues. The V end was cut by 5 bases, the J end by 10 bases, with 18 bases between. This chain's CDR3 is CASSPGADPTTIYF. In nucleotides, the CDR3 is TGTGCCAGCAGCCCCGGGGCAGACCCTACAACCATATATTTT.

The chain joins TRBV7-2 to TRBJ2-7; TRBD1 aligns across 12 bases. The CDR3 is 18 amino acids. Germline loops: CDR1 SGHTA, CDR2 FQGNSA. V was clipped by 6 bases and J by 3 bases; unmatched bases: 15. The CDR3 sequence is CASSAGTGGAGAHYEQYF. The CDR3 DNA reads as TGTGCCAGCAGTGCCGGGACAGGGGGCGCTGGGGCTCACTACGAGCAGTACTTC.

The chain combines TRBV29-1 with TRBJ1-2; TRBD1 might be the D (5 bases). CDR1 and CDR2 (germline): SQVTM, ANQGSEA. The length of the CDR3 is 14 residues. With 3 bases removed from V and 4 bases from J, the gap between germline ends came to 15 bases. The CDR3 region has the DNA TGCAGCGTTGATGGGACTGGGGACGGCTATGGCTACACCTTC. This sequence encodes CSVDGTGDGYGYTF.

The chain has TRBV11-2 and TRBJ2-7; 8 positions agree with TRBD1. CDR3 length: 15 residues. The V gene end was trimmed by 1 base and the J gene end by 3 bases; junction bases not matched to a gene: 5. Germline CDR1 is SGHAT and CDR2 is FQNNGV. CDR3 region: CASSLGTGPVYEQYF. The CDR3 bases are TGTGCCAGCAGCTTAGGGACAGGGCCTGTCTACGAGCAGTACTTC.